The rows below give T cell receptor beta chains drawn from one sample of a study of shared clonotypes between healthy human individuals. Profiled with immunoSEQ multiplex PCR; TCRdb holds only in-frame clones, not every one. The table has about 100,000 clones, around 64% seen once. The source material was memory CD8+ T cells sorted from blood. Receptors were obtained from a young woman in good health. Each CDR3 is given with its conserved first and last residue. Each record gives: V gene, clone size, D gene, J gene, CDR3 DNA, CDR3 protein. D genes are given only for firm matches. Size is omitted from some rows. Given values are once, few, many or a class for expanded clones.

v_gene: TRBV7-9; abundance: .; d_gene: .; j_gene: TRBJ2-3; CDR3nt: TGTGCCAGCAGCTCTCACGACCTCACAGATACGCAGTATTTT; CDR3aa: CASSSHDLTDTQYF
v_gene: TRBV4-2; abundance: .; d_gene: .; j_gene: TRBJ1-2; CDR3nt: TGTGCCAGCAGCCAAGTACTGCAAAACTATGGCTACACCTTC; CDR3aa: CASSQVLQNYGYTF
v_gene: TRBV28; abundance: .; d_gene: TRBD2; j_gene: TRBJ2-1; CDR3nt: TGTGCCAGCAGCCCCAAACGGGGGAGCGGGAGGAACAATGAGCAGTTCTTC; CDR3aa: CASSPKRGSGRNNEQFF
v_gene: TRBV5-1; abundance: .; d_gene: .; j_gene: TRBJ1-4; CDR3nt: TGCGCCAGCAGCTTCGGGGGTGGAACTAATGAAAAACTGTTTTTT; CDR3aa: CASSFGGGTNEKLFF
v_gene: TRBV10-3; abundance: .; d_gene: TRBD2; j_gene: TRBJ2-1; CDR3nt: TGTGCCATCAGCCCGGGACTAGCAAACAATGAGCAGTTCTTC; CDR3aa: CAISPGLANNEQFF
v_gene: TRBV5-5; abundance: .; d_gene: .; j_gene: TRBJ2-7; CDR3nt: TGTGCCAGCAGCTTGGCAGGGGTTAGCTCCTACGAGCAGTACTTC; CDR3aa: CASSLAGVSSYEQYF
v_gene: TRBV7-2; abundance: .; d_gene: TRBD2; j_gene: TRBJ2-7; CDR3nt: TGTGCCAGCAGCTTCGGCGGGAGCTATTACGAGCAGTACTTC; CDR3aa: CASSFGGSYYEQYF
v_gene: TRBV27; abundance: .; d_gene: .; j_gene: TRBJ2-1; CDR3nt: TGTGCCAGCAGAAACAGGGATAGGGAGCAGTTCTTC; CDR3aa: CASRNRDREQFF
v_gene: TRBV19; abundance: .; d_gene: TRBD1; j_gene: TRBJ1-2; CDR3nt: TGTGCCAGTAGTACTGGACAGGGCCTGGACTATGGCTACACCTTC; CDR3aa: CASSTGQGLDYGYTF
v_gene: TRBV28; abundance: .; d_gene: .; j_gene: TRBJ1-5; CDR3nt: TGTGCCAGCAGTTTCGATACGGGGGGTTATCAGCCCCAGCATTTT; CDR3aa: CASSFDTGGYQPQHF
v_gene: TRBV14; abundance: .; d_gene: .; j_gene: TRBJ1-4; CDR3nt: TGTGCCAGCAGCCAGTTTAAACCACAGGGACGTGTCATAAGCGAAAAACTGTTTTTT; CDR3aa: CASSQFKPQGRVISEKLFF
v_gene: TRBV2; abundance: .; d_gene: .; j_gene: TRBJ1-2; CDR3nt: TGTGCCAGCAGTGAAAGGGGCCCGAACTATGGCTACACCTTC; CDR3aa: CASSERGPNYGYTF
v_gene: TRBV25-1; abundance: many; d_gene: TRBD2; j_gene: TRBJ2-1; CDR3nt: TGTGCCAGCGGAAAAGCTGGGGGGGAGGGAGCCAATGAGCAGTTCTTC; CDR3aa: CASGKAGGEGANEQFF
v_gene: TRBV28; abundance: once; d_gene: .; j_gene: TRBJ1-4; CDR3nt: TGTGCCAGCAGTATGACAGGCCCTAATGAAAAACTGTTTTTT; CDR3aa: CASSMTGPNEKLFF
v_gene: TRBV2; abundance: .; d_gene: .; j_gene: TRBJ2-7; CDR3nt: TGTGCCAGCACTGCGCTTCTGTACGAGCAGTACTTC; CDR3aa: CASTALLYEQYF
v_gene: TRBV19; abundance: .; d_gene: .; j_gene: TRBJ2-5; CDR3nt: TGTGCCAGTAGTATAGATCTGTTGGGGACCCAGTACTTC; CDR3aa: CASSIDLLGTQYF
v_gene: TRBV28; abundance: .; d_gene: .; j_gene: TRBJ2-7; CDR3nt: TGTGCCAGCAATGGGAGGACCTACGAGCAGTACTTC; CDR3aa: CASNGRTYEQYF
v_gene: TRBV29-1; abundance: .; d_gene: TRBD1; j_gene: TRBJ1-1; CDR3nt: TGCAGCTTTGAGGACAGGCTGAACACTGAAGCTTTCTTT; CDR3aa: CSFEDRLNTEAFF
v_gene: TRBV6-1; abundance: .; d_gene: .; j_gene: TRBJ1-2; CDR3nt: TGTGCCAGCAGTTTTCGGAACTATGGCTACACCTTC; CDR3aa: CASSFRNYGYTF
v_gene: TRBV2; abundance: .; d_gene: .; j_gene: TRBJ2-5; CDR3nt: TGTGCCAGCAGTAGAAGGGGGGTGCAAGAGACCCAGTACTTC; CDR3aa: CASSRRGVQETQYF
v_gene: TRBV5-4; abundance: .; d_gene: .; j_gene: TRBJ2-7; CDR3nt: TGTGCCAGCAGGAGCCGGGCGTCCTACGAGCAGTACTTC; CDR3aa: CASRSRASYEQYF
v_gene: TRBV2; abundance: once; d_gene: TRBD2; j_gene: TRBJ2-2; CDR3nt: TGTGCCAGCACGAGCGGGAGGGCCGCGAACACCGGGGAGCTGTTTTTT; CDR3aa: CASTSGRAANTGELFF
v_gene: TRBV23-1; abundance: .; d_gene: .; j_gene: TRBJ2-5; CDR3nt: TGCGCCAGCAGTCAATCGGCCACCCGGGGCAGACGACAAGAGACCCAGTACTTC; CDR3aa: CASSQSATRGRRQETQYF
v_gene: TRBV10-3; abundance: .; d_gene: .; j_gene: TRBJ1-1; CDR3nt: TGTGCCATCAGTGAAGTGGCGGGGGAAGCTGAAGCTTTCTTT; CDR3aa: CAISEVAGEAEAFF